This T cell receptor (beta chain) was documented in a study of T cell responses to AZD1222 COVID-19 vaccine (dated by TCRdb to 2020 to 2023). General notes on the study: Because spike-specific TCR depth and breadth did not differ between the two schedules, AZD1222 recipients who got a second dose at roughly 4 weeks were pooled with those who got a second dose at roughly 12 weeks. Trial participants were enrolled by age into subgroups of 18-55, 56-69 and 70-plus years, and roughly 150, 30 and 60 TCR-sequenced participants, respectively, were included in these subgroups. A total of roughly 240 trial participants underwent TCR sequencing, of whom 207 received two doses of AZD1222 and some 25 received two doses of the MenACWY control vaccine. Points the paper makes about the study in general: Only six AZD1222 recipients were SARS-CoV-2 seropositive at baseline, limiting conclusions about previously exposed vaccinees. After two AZD1222 doses, both the breadth and the depth of spike-specific TCRs were significantly higher than at day 0 and than in MenACWY recipients. Participants were mostly white British, with more females than males. The authors suggested clonal diversity may have been underestimated. Because no day 14 peak-response samples were available, the repertoires could be characterized only after the peak T cell response. Epitopes outside the regions mutated in the B.1.351 and B.1.1.7 variants were reportedly recognized by nearly half of the unique spike-specific TCRs. The 56-69-year group was small, and its depth increase did not reach significance, likely because of low power. Vaccine-associated CD4 TCRs spanned the whole spike protein, with dominant responses in regions 160-218 and 743-854.

The CDR3 runs 14 residues from the cysteine to the phenylalanine. Of the read, only the CDR3 DNA is kept; its 42 bases are in frame from base 1. The germline V gene gives CDR1 as MNHEY and CDR2 as SVGAGI. V loses 0 bases, J loses 5 bases, and the germline ends lie 10 bases apart. The CDR3 regions of human TCRbeta chains were analyzed by immunosequencing. In the paper's pipeline: TCRs in the repertoires were matched against a reference library of SARS-CoV-2-specific TCRs that had been generated with the MIRA antigen-specificity platform. Breadth was defined as the fraction of unique TCRs that were SARS-CoV-2-associated. Depth was defined as the fraction of total T cells that were SARS-CoV-2-associated. Using the MIRA data, every spike-specific TCR was mapped to the spike region that the TCR reacted to and assigned to either a CD4 or a CD8 class. Log10-transformed breadth and depth values were compared by one-way ANOVA with Sidak's multiple comparisons tests. The immuneACCESS repertoire file appears here via TCRdb, limited to in-frame rearrangements. These files lack a portion of the clones; in checked studies, under half of the deficit traces to unresolved V genes, and the cause of the others is not known. V and J calls and clone size come straight from that table; D and trimming were deduced from the DNA. The sample table holds around 100,000 clones, of which 90% were seen once. Of the sample, about 5% falls within the top ten clones.

The sample's time point label, in plain terms: baseline before first vaccination. Vaccinee samples were obtained from the UK trials COV001 and COV002, which included a single-blind randomized controlled phase 2/3 trial of AZD1222 (ChAdOx1 nCoV-19) in healthy adults. For TCRbeta chain sequencing, PBMC samples were collected from trial participants at day 0 and at day 28 after the second dose. As regards this clone: This clone's antigen is unknown. The sample holds no much larger clone one base away, and base qualities are not on file.

The source was peripheral blood, collected on day 0 of AZD1222 vaccination. This sequence uses TRBV6-5 and TRBJ1-2, with the D segment identity uncertain. The receptor's source is an adult in good health. The CDR3 here reads CASSYSTGGYGYTF. The DNA sequence is as follows: TGTGCCAGCAGTTACTCGACGGGTGGATATGGCTACACCTTC.